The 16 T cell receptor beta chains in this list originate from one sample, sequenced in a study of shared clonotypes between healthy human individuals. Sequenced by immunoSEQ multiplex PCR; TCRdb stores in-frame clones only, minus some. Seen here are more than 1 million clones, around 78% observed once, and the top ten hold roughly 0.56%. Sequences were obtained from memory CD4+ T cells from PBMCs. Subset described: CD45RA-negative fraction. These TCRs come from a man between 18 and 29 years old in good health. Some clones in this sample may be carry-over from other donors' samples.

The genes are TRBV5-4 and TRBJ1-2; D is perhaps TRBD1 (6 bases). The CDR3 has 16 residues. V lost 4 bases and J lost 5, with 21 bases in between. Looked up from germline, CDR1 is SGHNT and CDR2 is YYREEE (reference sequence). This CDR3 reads CASSQDGGAAGYGYTF. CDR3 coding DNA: TGTGCCAGCAGCCAAGATGGGGGGGCGGCGGGTTATGGCTACACCTTC.

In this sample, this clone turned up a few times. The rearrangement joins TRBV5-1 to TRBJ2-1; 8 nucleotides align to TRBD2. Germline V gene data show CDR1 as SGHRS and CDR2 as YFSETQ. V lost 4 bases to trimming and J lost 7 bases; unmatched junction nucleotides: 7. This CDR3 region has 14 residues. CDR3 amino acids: CASSEYSGINEQFF. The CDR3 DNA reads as TGCGCCAGCAGCGAATATAGCGGGATAAATGAGCAGTTCTTC.

The CDR3 loop is CASSDDGPNQPQHF. CDR3 nucleotide sequence: TGTGCCAGCAGCGATGACGGACCCAATCAGCCCCAGCATTTT. The chain recombines TRBV2 with TRBJ1-5; no clear D gene. Germline V CDR1 and CDR2: SNHLY, FYNNEI. This CDR3 region has 14 residues. Trimming cost V 6 bases and J 3 bases, with 12 bases left between them.

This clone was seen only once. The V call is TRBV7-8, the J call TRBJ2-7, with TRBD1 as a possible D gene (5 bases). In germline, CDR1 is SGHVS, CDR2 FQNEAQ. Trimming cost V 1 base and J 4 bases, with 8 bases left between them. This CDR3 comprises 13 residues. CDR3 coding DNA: TGTGCCAGCAGCTTAGTCACAGGTTACGAGCAGTACTTC. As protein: CASSLVTGYEQYF.

As DNA, the CDR3 is TGTGCCAGCCAGGGGCAGGCGAACACTGAAGCTTTCTTT. Amino acids: CASQGQANTEAFF. The chain employs TRBV11-3 and TRBJ1-1; TRBD1 might be the D (6 bases). Trimming cost V 8 bases and J 1 base, with 11 bases left between them. The CDR3 sequence is 13 residues long. CDR1 and CDR2 (germline): SGHNT, YENEEA.

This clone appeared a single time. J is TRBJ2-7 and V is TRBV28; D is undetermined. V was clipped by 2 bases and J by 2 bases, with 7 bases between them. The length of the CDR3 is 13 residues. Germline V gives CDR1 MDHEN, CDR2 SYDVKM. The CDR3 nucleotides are TGTGCCAGCAGTTTAGTAGGGCCCTACGAGCAGTACTTC. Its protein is CASSLVGPYEQYF.

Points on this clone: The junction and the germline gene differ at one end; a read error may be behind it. The CDR3 is CASSGWQF. CDR3 bases: TGTGCCAGCAGTGGATGGCAATTC. This chain links TRBV6-5 with TRBJ2-7; D unresolved. The CDR3 loop spans 8 amino acids. Looked up from germline, CDR1 is MNHEY and CDR2 is SVGAGI.

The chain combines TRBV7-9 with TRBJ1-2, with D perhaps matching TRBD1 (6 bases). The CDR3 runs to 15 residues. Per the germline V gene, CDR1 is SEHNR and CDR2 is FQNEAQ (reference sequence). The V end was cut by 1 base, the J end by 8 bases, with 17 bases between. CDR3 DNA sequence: TGTGCCAGCAGCTTAGAGGCGGTTTGGGGGCGCGGCTACACCTTC. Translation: CASSLEAVWGRGYTF.

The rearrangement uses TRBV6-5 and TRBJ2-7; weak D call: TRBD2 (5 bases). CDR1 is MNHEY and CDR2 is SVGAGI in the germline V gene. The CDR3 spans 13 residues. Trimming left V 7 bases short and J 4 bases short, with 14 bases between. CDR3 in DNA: TGTGCCAGCACCTCCCCGGGAAGTTACGAGCAGTACTTC. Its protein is CASTSPGSYEQYF.

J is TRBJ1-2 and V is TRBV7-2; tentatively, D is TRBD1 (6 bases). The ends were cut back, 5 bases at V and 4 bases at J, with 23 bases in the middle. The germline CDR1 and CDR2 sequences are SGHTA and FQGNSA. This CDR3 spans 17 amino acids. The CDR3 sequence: CASSTHSRGGSVYGYTF. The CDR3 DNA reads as TGTGCCAGCAGCACCCACAGTCGAGGGGGGTCTGTCTATGGCTACACCTTC.

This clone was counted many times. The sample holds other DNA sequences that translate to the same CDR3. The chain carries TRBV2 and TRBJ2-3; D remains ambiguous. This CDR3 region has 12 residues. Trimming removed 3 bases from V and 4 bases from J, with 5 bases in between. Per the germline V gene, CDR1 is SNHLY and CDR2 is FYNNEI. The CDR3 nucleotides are TGTGCCAGCAGTGATAGGGCAGATACGCAGTATTTT. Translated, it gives CASSDRADTQYF. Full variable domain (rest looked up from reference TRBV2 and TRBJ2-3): EPEVTQTPSHQVTQMGQEVILRCVPISNHLYFYWYRQILGQKVEFLVSFYNNEISEKSEIFDDQFSVERPDGSNFTLKIRSTKLEDSAMYFCASSDRADTQYFGPGTRLTVL.

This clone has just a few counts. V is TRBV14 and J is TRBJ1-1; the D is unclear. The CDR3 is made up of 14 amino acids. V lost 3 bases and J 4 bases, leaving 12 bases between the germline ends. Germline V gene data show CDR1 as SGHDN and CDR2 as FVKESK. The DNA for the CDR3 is TGTGCCAGCAGCCAGGTTAAAGGGTTCACTGAAGCTTTCTTT. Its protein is CASSQVKGFTEAFF.

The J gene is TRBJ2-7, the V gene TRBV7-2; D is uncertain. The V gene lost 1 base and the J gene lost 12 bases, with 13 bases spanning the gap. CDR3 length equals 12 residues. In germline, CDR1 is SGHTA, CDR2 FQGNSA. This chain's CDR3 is CASSLDSARRYF. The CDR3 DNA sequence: TGTGCCAGCAGCTTAGACTCCGCACGGCGGTACTTC.

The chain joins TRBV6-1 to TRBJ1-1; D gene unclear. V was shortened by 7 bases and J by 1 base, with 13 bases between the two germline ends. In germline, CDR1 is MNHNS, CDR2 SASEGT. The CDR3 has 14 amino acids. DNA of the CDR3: TGTGCCAGCACCCTTGGAAGGGCGAACACTGAAGCTTTCTTT. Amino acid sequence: CASTLGRANTEAFF.

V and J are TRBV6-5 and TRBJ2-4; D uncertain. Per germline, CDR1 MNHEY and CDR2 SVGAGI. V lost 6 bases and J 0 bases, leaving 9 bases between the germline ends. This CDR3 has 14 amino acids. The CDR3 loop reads CASRSPGAKNIQYF. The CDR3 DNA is TGTGCCAGCAGGTCCCCGGGAGCCAAAAACATTCAGTACTTC.

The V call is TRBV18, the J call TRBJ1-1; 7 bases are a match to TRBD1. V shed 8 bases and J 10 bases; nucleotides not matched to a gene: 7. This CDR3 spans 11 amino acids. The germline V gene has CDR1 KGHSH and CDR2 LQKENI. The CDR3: CASLDRERAFF. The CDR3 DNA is TGTGCCAGCCTCGACAGGGAACGAGCTTTCTTT.